Listed here are 2 T cell receptor beta chains from one sample, sequenced in a study of blood T cell repertoires in COVID-19. Clones were read by immunoSEQ multiplex PCR, and TCRdb kept only the in-frame ones, dropping some. The sample shows about 130,000 clones, approximately 85% of them seen only once. Input material: peripheral blood. The source is a human donor in a cohort sampled during active COVID-19.

The genes are TRBV7-2 and TRBJ2-3; 12 nucleotides match TRBD2. Germline V gene data show CDR1 as SGHTA and CDR2 as FQGNSA. After removal of 1 base from V and 6 bases from J, the junction contained 11 bases not matched to a gene. The CDR3 has 18 residues. The CDR3: CASSLVGLAGGRSDTQYF. The CDR3 region has the DNA TGTGCCAGCAGCTTAGTTGGTCTAGCGGGGGGGCGATCGGATACGCAGTATTTT.

This chain links TRBV7-2 with TRBJ2-1; TRBD2 matches at 9 bases. V lost 2 bases, J lost 10 bases, and 12 bases stayed unmatched. Germline assignment: CDR1 SGHTA and CDR2 FQGNSA. This CDR3 contains 16 residues. The CDR3 is CASSLLLAGPGGEQFF. CDR3 coding DNA: TGTGCCAGCAGCTTACTGCTAGCGGGGCCTGGGGGAGAGCAGTTCTTC.